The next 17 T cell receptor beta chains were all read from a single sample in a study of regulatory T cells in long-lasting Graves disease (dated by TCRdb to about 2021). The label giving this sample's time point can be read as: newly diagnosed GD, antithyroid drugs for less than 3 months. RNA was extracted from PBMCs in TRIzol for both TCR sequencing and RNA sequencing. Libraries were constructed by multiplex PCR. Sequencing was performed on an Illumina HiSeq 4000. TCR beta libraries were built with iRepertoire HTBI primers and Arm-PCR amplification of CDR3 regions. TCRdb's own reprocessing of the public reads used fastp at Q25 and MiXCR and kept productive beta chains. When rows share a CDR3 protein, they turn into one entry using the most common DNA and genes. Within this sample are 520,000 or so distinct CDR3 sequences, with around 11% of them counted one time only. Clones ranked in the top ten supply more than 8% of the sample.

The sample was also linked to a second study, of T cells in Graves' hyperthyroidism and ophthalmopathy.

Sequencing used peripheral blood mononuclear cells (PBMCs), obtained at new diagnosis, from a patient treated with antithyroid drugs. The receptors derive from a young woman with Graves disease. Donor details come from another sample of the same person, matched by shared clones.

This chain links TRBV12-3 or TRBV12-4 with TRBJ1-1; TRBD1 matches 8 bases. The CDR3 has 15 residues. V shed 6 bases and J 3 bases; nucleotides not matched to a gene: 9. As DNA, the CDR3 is TGTGCCAGCAGACAGACAGGGGCGGGGGACACTGAAGCTTTCTTT. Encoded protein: CASRQTGAGDTEAFF.

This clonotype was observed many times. The CDR3, as DNA: TGTGCCATCAGTGAGTCGAAGAACTTCCACGGCTACACCTTC. Translation: CAISESKNFHGYTF. The chain carries TRBV10-3 and TRBJ1-2; no clear D gene. Germline-derived CDR1 and CDR2 are ENHRY and SYGVKD. This CDR3 region has 14 residues. V lost 0 bases to trimming and J lost 8 bases, with 13 bases between them.

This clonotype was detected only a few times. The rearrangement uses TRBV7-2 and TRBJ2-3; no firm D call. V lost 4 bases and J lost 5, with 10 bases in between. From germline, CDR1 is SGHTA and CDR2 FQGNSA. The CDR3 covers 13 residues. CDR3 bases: TGTGCCAGCAGCTACCGACACCTAGATACGCAGTATTTT. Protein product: CASSYRHLDTQYF.

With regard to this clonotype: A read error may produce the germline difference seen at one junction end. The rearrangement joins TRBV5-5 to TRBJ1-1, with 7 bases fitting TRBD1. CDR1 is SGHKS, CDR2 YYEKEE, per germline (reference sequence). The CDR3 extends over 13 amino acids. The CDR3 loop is CASSTQGNTEAIF. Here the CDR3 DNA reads TGTGCCAGCAGCACACAGGGGAACACTGAAGCTATCTTT.

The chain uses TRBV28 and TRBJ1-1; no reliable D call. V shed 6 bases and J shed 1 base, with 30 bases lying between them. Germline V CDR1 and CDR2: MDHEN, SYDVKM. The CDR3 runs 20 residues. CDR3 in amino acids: CASSGLRIMQNRSPNTEAFF. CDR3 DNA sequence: TGTGCCAGCAGCGGACTCAGGATCATGCAAAACCGCTCCCCGAACACTGAAGCTTTCTTT.

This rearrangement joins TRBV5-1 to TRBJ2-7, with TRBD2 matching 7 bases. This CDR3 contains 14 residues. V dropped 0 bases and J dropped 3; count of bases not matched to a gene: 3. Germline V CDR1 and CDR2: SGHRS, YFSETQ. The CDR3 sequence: CASSLVSSGYEQYF. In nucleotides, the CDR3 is TGCGCCAGCAGCTTGGTTTCTAGCGGCTACGAGCAGTACTTC.

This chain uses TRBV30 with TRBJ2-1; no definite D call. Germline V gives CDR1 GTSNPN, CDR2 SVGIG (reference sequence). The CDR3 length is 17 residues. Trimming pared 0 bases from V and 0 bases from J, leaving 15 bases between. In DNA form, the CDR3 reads TGTGCCTGGAGTGTAATGGGCGGCCTTAGCTCCTACAATGAGCAGTTCTTC. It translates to CAWSVMGGLSSYNEQFF. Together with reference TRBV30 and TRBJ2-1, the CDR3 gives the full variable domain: SQTIHQWPATLVQPVGSPLSLECTVEGTSNPNLYWYRQAAGRGLQLLFYSVGIGQISSEVPQNLSASRPQDRQFILSSKKLLLSDSGFYLCAWSVMGGLSSYNEQFFGPGTRLTVL.

The CDR3 spells CASSLDQGRRAFF. The CDR3 DNA follows: TGTGCCAGCAGCTTAGACCAGGGCCGCAGAGCTTTCTTT. The chain employs TRBV7-2 and TRBJ1-1, with a possible D match to TRBD1 (5 bases). Trimming cost V 1 base and J 10 bases, with 13 bases left between them. From germline, CDR1 is SGHTA and CDR2 FQGNSA. The CDR3 runs 13 residues.

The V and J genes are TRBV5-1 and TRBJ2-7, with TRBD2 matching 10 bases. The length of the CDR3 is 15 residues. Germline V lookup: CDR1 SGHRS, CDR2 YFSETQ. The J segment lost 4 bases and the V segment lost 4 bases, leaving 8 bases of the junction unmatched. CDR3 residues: CASSPASGSRYEQYF. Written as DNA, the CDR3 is TGCGCCAGCAGCCCAGCTAGCGGGAGCCGATACGAGCAGTACTTC.

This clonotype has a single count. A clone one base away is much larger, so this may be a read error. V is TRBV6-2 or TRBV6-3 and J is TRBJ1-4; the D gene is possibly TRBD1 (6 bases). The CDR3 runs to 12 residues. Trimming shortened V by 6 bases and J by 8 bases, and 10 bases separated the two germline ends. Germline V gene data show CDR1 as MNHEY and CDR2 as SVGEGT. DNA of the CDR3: TGTGCCAGCAGAGGTGGGACAGAAAAACTGTTTTTT. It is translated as CASRGGTEKLFF.

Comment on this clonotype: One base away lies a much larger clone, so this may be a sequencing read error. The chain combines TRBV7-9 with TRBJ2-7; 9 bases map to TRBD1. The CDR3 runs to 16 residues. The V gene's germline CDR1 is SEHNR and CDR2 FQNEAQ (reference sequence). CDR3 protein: CASSAPRDRVIYERYF. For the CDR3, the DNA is TGTGCCAGCAGCGCGCCCCGGGACAGGGTTATCTACGAGCGGTACTTC.

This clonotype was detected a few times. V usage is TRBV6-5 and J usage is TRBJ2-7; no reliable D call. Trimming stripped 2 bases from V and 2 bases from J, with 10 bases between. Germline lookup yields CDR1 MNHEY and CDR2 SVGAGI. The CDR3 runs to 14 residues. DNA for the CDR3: TGTGCCAGCAGTTACAAAGCGTATACCTACGAGCAGTACTTC. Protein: CASSYKAYTYEQYF.

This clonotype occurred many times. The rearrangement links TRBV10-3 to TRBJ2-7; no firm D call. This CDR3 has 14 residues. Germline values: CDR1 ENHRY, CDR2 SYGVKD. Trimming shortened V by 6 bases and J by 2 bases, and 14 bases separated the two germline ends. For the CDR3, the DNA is TGTGCCATCAGCGCCCCAGGCACGACCTACGAGCAGTACTTC. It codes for CAISAPGTTYEQYF.

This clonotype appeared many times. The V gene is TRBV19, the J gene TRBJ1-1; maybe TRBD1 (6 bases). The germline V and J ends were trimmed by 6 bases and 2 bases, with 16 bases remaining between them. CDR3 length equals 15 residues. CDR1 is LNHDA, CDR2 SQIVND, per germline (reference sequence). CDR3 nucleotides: TGTGCCAGTAGCCAGGGCCTCAGGGGAAACACTGAAGCTTTCTTT. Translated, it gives CASSQGLRGNTEAFF.

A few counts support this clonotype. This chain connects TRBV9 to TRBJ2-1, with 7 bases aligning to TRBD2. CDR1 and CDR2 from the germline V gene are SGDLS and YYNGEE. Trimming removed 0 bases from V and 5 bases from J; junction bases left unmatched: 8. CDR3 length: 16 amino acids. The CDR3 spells CASSVDGRLGDNEQFF. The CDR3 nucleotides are TGTGCCAGCAGCGTAGACGGGAGGTTGGGGGACAATGAGCAGTTCTTC.

Here the CDR3 reads CASTDRVEQETQYF. In DNA form, the CDR3 reads TGTGCCAGTACCGACAGGGTGGAGCAAGAGACCCAGTACTTC. The chain joins TRBV19 to TRBJ2-5, with 7 bases identical to TRBD1. The V gene end was trimmed by 7 bases and the J gene end by 2 bases; junction bases not matched to a gene: 7. The CDR3 runs 14 residues. Germline V gene sequence: CDR1 LNHDA, CDR2 SQIVND (reference sequence).

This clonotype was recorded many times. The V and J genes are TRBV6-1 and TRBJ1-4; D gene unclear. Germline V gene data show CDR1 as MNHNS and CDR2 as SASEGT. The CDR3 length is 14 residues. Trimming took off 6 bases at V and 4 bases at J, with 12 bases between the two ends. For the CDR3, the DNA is TGTGCCAGCAGACTGGACGGGATTAATGAAAAACTGTTTTTT. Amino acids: CASRLDGINEKLFF.